These T cell receptor beta chains were read from a single sample in a study of blood T cells in healthy people across ages. One entry per CDR3 protein results from TCRdb running MiXCR on the 5' RACE reads. The sample contains hundreds of thousands of distinct CDR3 sequences, approximately 21% of which appear only once. The sample consisted of blood. These receptors originate from a man aged 65-85 years in good health. CDR3s include the opening cysteine and the closing phenylalanine or tryptophan. Fields, in order: V gene, D gene, clone size, J gene, CDR3 protein, CDR3 DNA. D genes are given only for firm matches. Size tells how often a clone was seen (once, few, many) or the class of an expanded clone, and some rows leave it out.

TRBV7-2	TRBD2	few	TRBJ2-4	CASSKGLAENIQYF	TGTGCCAGCAGCAAGGGACTAGCGGAAAACATTCAGTACTTC
TRBV27	NA	NA	TRBJ1-2	CASSAGQTNYGYTF	TGTGCCAGCAGCGCAGGACAGACTAACTATGGCTACACCTTC
TRBV21-1	NA	NA	TRBJ2-7	CASSKLDSPRDWKQYF	TGTGCCAGCAGCAAATTGGACTCCCCCAGGGACTGGAAGCAGTACTTC
TRBV6-5	TRBD2	many	TRBJ2-5	CASSYSLFAGGPKTQYF	TGTGCCAGCAGTTACTCCCTTTTTGCGGGAGGGCCTAAGACCCAGTACTTC
TRBV12-5	TRBD1	few	TRBJ1-1	CASGLDRGRHTEAFF	TGTGCTAGTGGTCTGGACAGGGGGCGTCACACTGAAGCTTTCTTT
TRBV10-3	NA	NA	TRBJ1-1	CAITKGGNTEAFF	TGTGCCATCACTAAAGGGGGTAACACTGAAGCTTTCTTT
TRBV9	NA	NA	TRBJ2-7	CASSRYGGRQEQYF	TGTGCCAGCAGTCGATACGGGGGCCGGCAAGAGCAGTACTTC
TRBV20-1	NA	few	TRBJ2-1	CSARDSIEQFF	TGCAGTGCTAGAGACAGTATTGAGCAGTTCTTC
TRBV25-1	TRBD2	NA	TRBJ2-3	CASSELAAPTDTQYF	TGTGCCAGCAGTGAACTAGCGGCCCCAACAGATACGCAGTATTTT
TRBV6-2/TRBV6-3	NA	few	TRBJ2-7	CASTKPRGSTYEQYF	TGTGCCAGCACCAAACCCCGGGGCAGCACCTACGAGCAGTACTTC
TRBV7-9	TRBD1	many	TRBJ1-1	CASSPSGTDLEAFF	TGTGCCAGCAGCCCCAGCGGGACAGATCTTGAAGCTTTCTTT
TRBV20-1	TRBD2	few	TRBJ2-7	CSAGRLAGAHEQYF	TGCAGTGCCGGGAGACTAGCGGGAGCCCACGAGCAGTACTTC
TRBV6-6	NA	many	TRBJ2-1	CASSSLLLSSYNEQFF	TGTGCCAGCAGTTCCCTACTACTAAGCTCCTACAATGAGCAGTTCTTC
TRBV20-1	NA	few	TRBJ1-1	CSAIFPRASIAFF	TGCAGTGCTATATTCCCTAGGGCTTCTATCGCTTTCTTT
TRBV7-2	NA	medium-sized	TRBJ2-7	CASSLGAQIVNEQYF	TGTGCCAGCAGCTTAGGCGCCCAGATTGTGAACGAGCAGTACTTC
TRBV20-1	NA	NA	TRBJ2-1	CSAGGTQFF	TGCAGTGCTGGGGGTACGCAGTTCTTC
TRBV11-2	NA	NA	TRBJ1-2	CASSLLATGYTF	TGTGCCAGCAGCTTACTGGCCACCGGCTACACCTTC
TRBV18	TRBD1	few	TRBJ2-5	CASSPFMAGGTETQYF	TGTGCCAGCTCACCATTTATGGCAGGGGGCACAGAGACCCAGTACTTC
TRBV9	TRBD2	NA	TRBJ2-6	CASSASGSGANVLTF	TGTGCCAGCAGCGCTAGCGGCTCTGGGGCCAACGTCCTGACTTTC
TRBV6-5	NA	NA	TRBJ1-6	CASSTTGSSYNSPLHF	TGTGCCAGCAGTACTACAGGGAGCTCCTATAATTCACCCCTCCACTTT
TRBV12-3/TRBV12-4	NA	few	TRBJ2-6	CASSFEATGANVLTF	TGTGCCAGCAGTTTTGAAGCTACTGGGGCCAACGTCCTGACTTTC
TRBV7-2	TRBD1	NA	TRBJ2-7	CASSYAGTASGQYF	TGTGCCAGCAGCTATGCCGGGACAGCCTCGGGGCAGTACTTC
TRBV4-3	TRBD1	few	TRBJ2-7	CASTETGPSYEQYF	TGCGCCAGCACCGAGACAGGGCCCTCCTACGAGCAGTACTTC
TRBV9	TRBD2	few	TRBJ2-3	CASSVLSSGSITQYF	TGTGCCAGCAGCGTATTAAGTAGCGGGAGTATTACGCAGTATTTT
TRBV2	NA	NA	TRBJ2-4	CASSERQRMAKNIQYF	TGTGCCAGCAGTGAGAGACAGCGCATGGCCAAAAACATTCAGTACTTC
TRBV7-9	NA	many	TRBJ2-1	CASSRPPVNEQFF	TGTGCCAGCAGCAGACCTCCGGTGAATGAGCAGTTCTTC
TRBV5-1	NA	few	TRBJ1-2	CASSYSGEGGYTF	TGCGCCAGCAGCTACTCAGGCGAGGGTGGCTACACCTTC
TRBV2	TRBD2	NA	TRBJ2-3	CASSDKRGFTDTQYF	TGTGCCAGCAGTGACAAGCGGGGGTTCACAGATACGCAGTATTTT
TRBV11-2	NA	few	TRBJ2-5	CASSPLAETQYF	TGTGCCAGCAGCCCACTCGCCGAGACCCAGTACTTC
TRBV6-2/TRBV6-3	NA	few	TRBJ1-2	CASSTKGLAGYTF	TGTGCCAGCAGCACCAAGGGACTGGCTGGCTACACCTTC
TRBV27	TRBD2	few	TRBJ2-1	CASSLNGLAELYNEQFF	TGTGCCAGCAGTTTAAATGGGCTAGCGGAGCTATACAATGAGCAGTTCTTC
TRBV6-1	NA	few	TRBJ1-1	CASSEAPGESAFF	TGTGCCAGCAGTGAAGCGCCTGGGGAATCAGCTTTCTTT
TRBV5-6	TRBD1	NA	TRBJ2-7	CASSTPGQGRNEQYF	TGTGCCAGCAGCACCCCGGGACAGGGGCGGAACGAGCAGTACTTC
TRBV5-1	NA	few	TRBJ1-5	CASSRDSDQPQHF	TGCGCCAGCAGTCGGGACTCCGATCAGCCCCAGCATTTT
TRBV14	NA	NA	TRBJ2-7	CASSYTGTYEQYF	TGTGCCAGCAGCTATACAGGGACCTACGAGCAGTACTTC
TRBV7-3	NA	NA	TRBJ2-5	CASRPTGQETQYF	TGTGCCAGCAGGCCGACAGGCCAAGAGACCCAGTACTTC
TRBV6-2/TRBV6-3	NA	few	TRBJ1-1	CASSYPDTEAFF	TGTGCCAGCAGTTACCCGGACACTGAAGCTTTCTTT
TRBV20-1	NA	few	TRBJ2-5	CSAREVASRTQYF	TGCAGTGCTAGAGAGGTAGCCTCTAGAACCCAGTACTTC
TRBV10-3	TRBD2	many	TRBJ2-1	CAISRLAGGPDEQFF	TGTGCCATCAGTCGACTAGCGGGAGGGCCGGATGAGCAGTTCTTC
TRBV9	TRBD2	few	TRBJ2-1	CASSVGASGSFNEQFF	TGTGCCAGCAGCGTAGGCGCTAGCGGGTCTTTCAATGAGCAGTTCTTC
TRBV7-2	TRBD2	few	TRBJ2-3	CASSLRSSGKSMDTQYF	TGTGCCAGCAGCTTAAGGTCAAGCGGGAAGTCAATGGATACGCAGTATTTT
TRBV6-1	NA	once	TRBJ1-4	CASSQVGQAQKLFF	TGTGCCAGCAGCCAAGTCGGCCAGGCCCAAAAACTGTTTTTT
TRBV20-1	NA	few	TRBJ2-5	CSAEIPGGQETQYF	TGCAGTGCCGAGATACCCGGGGGACAAGAGACCCAGTACTTC
TRBV7-2	TRBD1	NA	TRBJ1-1	CASSPTGVPEAFF	TGTGCCAGCAGCCCGACAGGGGTGCCTGAAGCTTTCTTT
TRBV2	TRBD2	few	TRBJ2-5	CASNPHGGSTETQYF	TGTGCCAGCAATCCCCACGGCGGGAGTACAGAGACCCAGTACTTC
TRBV7-3	NA	many	TRBJ2-1	CASSLNSVYEQFF	TGTGCCAGCAGCTTAAATAGCGTGTATGAGCAGTTCTTC
TRBV7-2	TRBD2	few	TRBJ2-7	CASSLGLAGDNEQYF	TGTGCCAGCAGCTTAGGGCTAGCGGGAGATAACGAGCAGTACTTC
TRBV20-1	NA	NA	TRBJ2-3	CSAGDYYTDTQYF	TGCAGTGCTGGAGACTACTACACAGATACGCAGTATTTT
TRBV5-5	TRBD2	many	TRBJ2-7	CASSLKGMGLAGGETYEQYF	TGTGCCAGCAGCTTGAAGGGAATGGGACTAGCGGGAGGTGAGACCTACGAGCAGTACTTC
TRBV9	NA	NA	TRBJ2-5	CASSESGAQETQYF	TGTGCCAGCAGCGAAAGTGGGGCGCAAGAGACCCAGTACTTC
TRBV4-2	TRBD2	once	TRBJ2-5	CAGSQGGWTSGNNEHFF	TGTGCCGGCAGCCAAGGAGGGTGGACTAGCGGGAACAATGAGCACTTCTTC
TRBV29-1	TRBD1	NA	TRBJ2-7	CSVYGQGKPYEQYF	TGCAGCGTCTACGGACAGGGTAAACCCTACGAGCAGTACTTC
TRBV5-1	NA	NA	TRBJ2-5	CASSFRIEGGQETQYF	TGCGCCAGCAGCTTCAGAATTGAGGGGGGTCAAGAGACCCAGTACTTC
TRBV3-1	TRBD2	few	TRBJ2-1	CASSQVGGAGNEQFF	TGTGCCAGCAGCCAAGTCGGGGGGGCGGGGAATGAGCAGTTCTTC